The source of this T cell receptor beta chain is a study of control samples from healthy donors and cancer patients. This CDR3 spans 14 amino acids. V shed 4 bases and J shed 1 base, with 10 bases lying between them. Per the germline V gene, CDR1 is KGHDR and CDR2 is SFDVKD. Here immunoSEQ multiplex PCR was the method, and the copy in TCRdb shows in-frame clones only, minus some. The repertoire holds 61,000 or so clones, with around 89% as singletons. This clonotype was obtained from a man aged 60 to 69 with colorectal cancer. The sample consisted of PBMCs. The chain employs TRBV24-1 and TRBJ2-7; D ambiguous. CDR3 loop: CATSEHLGSYEQYF. DNA for the CDR3: TGTGCCACCAGTGAACACCTGGGGTCCTACGAGCAGTACTTC.